Listed here are 2 T cell receptor beta chains from one sample, sequenced in a study of blood T cell repertoires in COVID-19. Measured with immunoSEQ multiplex PCR; TCRdb has only the in-frame clones, and not every one. Found here are tens of thousands of clones, approximately 86% of them singletons; the top ten hold approximately 5%. Material: peripheral blood. All receptors come from a man aged 45-60 years with active or convalescent COVID-19.

The chain has TRBV5-1 and TRBJ1-4, with 9 nucleotides matching TRBD1. Germline lookup yields CDR1 SGHRS and CDR2 YFSETQ. The CDR3 contains 16 residues. Unmatched junction bases numbered 12, after V lost 4 bases and J lost 8 bases. CDR3 DNA sequence: TGCGCCAGCAGCCTGGGACAGGGTCCCCCTGAAGAAAAACTGTTTTTT. Its protein product is CASSLGQGPPEEKLFF.

This clone was counted a few times. V gene TRBV5-1 combines with J gene TRBJ2-6; 7 bases are a match to TRBD1. The CDR3 spans 17 residues. V was clipped by 0 bases and J by 0 bases; unmatched bases: 3. The germline V gene has CDR1 SGHRS and CDR2 YFSETQ. CDR3 sequence reads: CASSLAGQFSGANVLTF. The CDR3 coding sequence is TGCGCCAGCAGCTTGGCGGGACAGTTCTCTGGGGCCAACGTCCTGACTTTC.